These 19 T cell receptor beta chains originate from one sample sequenced in a study of blood T cells in healthy people across ages. Next came a second PCR, run for about 7 to 11 cycles, which used a sample-barcoded 5' primer along with a J-beta primer mix. Using its own MiXCR run on the 5' RACE reads, TCRdb lists one record per CDR3 protein. The sample has around 800,000 distinct CDR3 sequences; 53% are singletons. Sample: blood. These receptors were collected from a man at least 80 years old in good health.

Comments on this clonotype: Compared with germline, one end of the junction differs, possibly owing to a read error. The rearrangement joins TRBV5-1 to TRBJ2-1; TRBD2 matches at 9 bases. Germline CDR1 SGHRS, CDR2 YFSETQ. The CDR3 consists of 15 residues. CDR3 bases: TGCGCCAGCAGCTTGGTAGCGGGAGTGGGGAATGAACAGTTCTTC. Translating gives CASSLVAGVGNEQFF.

The CDR3 coding sequence is TGTGCCAGCAGCCAATTGACAGGGGCGAGTAATGAAAAACTGTTTTTT. This translates into CASSQLTGASNEKLFF. The J gene is TRBJ1-4, the V gene TRBV4-2; 8 bases map to TRBD1. Per germline, CDR1 LGHNA and CDR2 YNFKEQ. The CDR3 loop spans 16 amino acids. Trimming took 2 bases from V and 4 from J; bases not matched to a gene: 6.

The rearrangement links TRBV2 to TRBJ2-3, with D unclear. The CDR3 sequence is 15 residues long. The ends were cut back, 7 bases at V and 1 base at J, with 15 bases in the middle. Germline V gene sequence: CDR1 SNHLY, CDR2 FYNNEI. In DNA form, the CDR3 reads TGTGCCAGCACCTTAAATCTGGGCGGCACAGATACGCAGTATTTT. Encoded protein: CASTLNLGGTDTQYF.

This clonotype occurred a few times. The chain links TRBV20-1 to TRBJ2-5; 12 positions match TRBD2. Germline CDR1 and CDR2: DFQATT and SNEGSKA (reference sequence). With V trimmed by 0 bases and J by 2 bases, 13 bases remained unmatched. The CDR3 is 19 residues long. This CDR3 reads CSARDQRASGRAGQETQYF. CDR3 DNA sequence: TGCAGTGCTAGAGATCAACGGGCTAGCGGGAGGGCCGGGCAAGAGACCCAGTACTTC.

This chain connects TRBV3-1 to TRBJ2-4; D is possibly TRBD2 (5 bases). This CDR3 has 16 residues. Germline V CDR1 and CDR2: LGHDT, YNNKEL (reference sequence). V gave up 0 bases and J gave up 8 bases, with 17 bases separating them. CDR3 amino acids: CASSQDLFRPGDIQYF. The DNA for the CDR3 is TGTGCCAGCAGCCAAGATCTCTTCCGGCCCGGGGACATTCAGTACTTC.

This chain uses TRBV7-6 with TRBJ2-7, with 11 bases aligning to TRBD1. V lost 4 bases to trimming and J lost 2 bases; unmatched junction nucleotides: 7. Germline CDR1 and CDR2: SGHVS and FNYEAQ. The CDR3 consists of 16 residues. The CDR3: CASSSMGQGVAYEQYF. The CDR3 DNA reads as TGTGCCAGCAGCTCCATGGGACAGGGGGTAGCCTACGAGCAGTACTTC. Using reference TRBV7-6 and TRBJ2-7 for the parts outside the CDR3, the full variable domain is GAGVSQSPRYKVTKRGQDVALRCDPISGHVSLYWYRQALGQGPEFLTYFNYEAQQDKSGLPNDRFSAERPEGSISTLTIQRTEQRDSAMYRCASSSMGQGVAYEQYFGPGTRLTVT.

This clonotype was observed a handful of times. V usage is TRBV20-1 and J usage is TRBJ2-3; 8 nucleotides agree with TRBD2. The germline V gene encodes CDR1 DFQATT and CDR2 SNEGSKA (reference sequence). Germline trimming cut 0 bases from V and 14 bases from J; bases unmatched to any gene: 19. There are 16 residues in the CDR3. The CDR3 sequence: CSARDRDGRAGRYAYF. CDR3 DNA sequence: TGCAGTGCTAGAGATCGGGACGGGAGGGCCGGGAGATACGCGTATTTT.

The genes are TRBV5-1 and TRBJ2-7; D might be TRBD2 (6 bases). This CDR3 has 16 residues. With 4 bases removed from V and 4 bases from J, the gap between germline ends came to 21 bases. Looked up from germline, CDR1 is SGHRS and CDR2 is YFSETQ. The CDR3 loop is CASSGGSWGYSYEQYF. CDR3 nucleotides: TGCGCCAGCAGCGGGGGGTCCTGGGGGTACTCATACGAGCAGTACTTC.

This clonotype has just a few counts. The chain is built from TRBV2 and TRBJ2-1, with 8 bases lining up with TRBD1. There are 14 residues in the CDR3. The trim removed 10 bases at V and 8 bases at J, leaving 13 bases unmatched. Germline CDR1 SNHLY, CDR2 FYNNEI. The CDR3 sequence is CANLRDRRNDEQFF. In DNA, the CDR3 is TGTGCCAACCTCCGGGACAGGAGGAATGATGAGCAGTTCTTC. The variable domain in full, completed from reference TRBV2 and TRBJ2-1, reads EPEVTQTPSHQVTQMGQEVILRCVPISNHLYFYWYRQILGQKVEFLVSFYNNEISEKSEIFDDQFSVERPDGSNFTLKIRSTKLEDSAMYFCANLRDRRNDEQFFGPGTRLTVL.

The chain has TRBV6-2 or TRBV6-3 and TRBJ2-7; 7 bases agree with TRBD1. Germline V lookup: CDR1 MNHEY, CDR2 SVGEGT. Trimming removed 3 bases from V and 5 bases from J; junction bases left unmatched: 4. This CDR3 region has 13 residues. The CDR3 DNA is TGTGCCAGCAGTTATCCACAGGGGAACGAGCAGTACTTC. It encodes CASSYPQGNEQYF.

The chain has TRBV20-1 and TRBJ2-7, with D perhaps assigned TRBD1 or TRBD2 (5 bases each). V was clipped by 1 base and J by 6 bases, with 16 bases between them. CDR3 length equals 14 residues. The V gene's germline CDR1 is DFQATT and CDR2 SNEGSKA (reference sequence). The CDR3 DNA reads as TGCAGTGCTAGAGGGGGGACGGGGCCGGCCGAGCAGTACTTC. Amino acids: CSARGGTGPAEQYF.

Details on this clonotype: A much larger clone sits a single nucleotide away, making a read error possible. J is TRBJ2-5 and V is TRBV6-5; D uncertain. The DNA end is a closer match to TRBJ2-7, so the J assignment may be wrong. The germline CDR1 and CDR2 sequences are MNHEY and SVGAGI. The CDR3 totals 12 residues. The CDR3 sequence is CASSTIRTEQYF. Here the CDR3 DNA reads TGTGCCAGCAGTACAATCCGGACCGAGCAGTACTTC.

The genes are TRBV28 and TRBJ1-4, with D possibly being TRBD1 (6 bases). Trimming took 10 bases from V and 4 from J, leaving 16 bases between them. The length of the CDR3 is 14 residues. Germline V gene lookup returns CDR1 MDHEN and CDR2 SYDVKM. The DNA of the CDR3 is TGTGCCACCTCAAAACAGGGAAGTAATGAAAAACTGTTTTTT. This encodes CATSKQGSNEKLFF.

The CDR3 here is CASRDQGGSAYF. CDR3 DNA: TGCGCCAGCAGGGACCAGGGGGGGTCCGCGTATTTT. V and J are TRBV10-2 and TRBJ2-3; D may match TRBD1 or TRBD2 (7 bases each). This CDR3 has 12 amino acids. Deletions cut 6 bases from V and 14 bases from J, with 18 bases between. In germline, CDR1 is WSHSY, CDR2 SAAADI.

The CDR3 DNA reads TGTGCCAGCAGCACCTTAGGGGGGCTAGCTCCAGTCCCAAGCTCCTACAATGAGCAGTTCTTC. Residues: CASSTLGGLAPVPSSYNEQFF. The V gene is TRBV11-1, the J gene TRBJ2-1, with D perhaps TRBD1 or TRBD2 (6 bases each). This CDR3 has 21 amino acids. Germline lookup yields CDR1 SGHAT and CDR2 FQDESV (reference sequence). V shed 5 bases and J shed 0 bases, with 29 bases lying between them.

The V call is TRBV20-1, the J call TRBJ2-7; D perhaps matches TRBD1 (6 bases). CDR3 length: 14 amino acids. Germline assignment: CDR1 DFQATT and CDR2 SNEGSKA (reference sequence). Trimming removed 0 bases at V and 0 bases at J, with 9 bases between. This CDR3 is CSARDHRASYEQYF. The DNA for the CDR3 is TGCAGTGCTAGAGATCACAGGGCCTCCTACGAGCAGTACTTC.

The V call is TRBV11-2, the J call TRBJ2-7; D remains unclear. This CDR3 contains 14 residues. Looked up from germline, CDR1 is SGHAT and CDR2 is FQNNGV. V was shortened by 0 bases and J by 1 base, with 7 bases between the two germline ends. The CDR3, as DNA: TGTGCCAGCAGCTTAGATGGTCAGTCCTACGAGCAGTACTTC. Translation gives CASSLDGQSYEQYF.

Comment on this clonotype: Compared with germline, one end of the junction differs, possibly owing to a read error. The chain has TRBV12-3 or TRBV12-4 and TRBJ2-6, with a weak D call TRBD2 (5 bases). The CDR3 has 15 residues. In nucleotides, the CDR3 is TGTGCCGGCAGCCCCGCGGGTGCTAGGGCCAACGTCCTGACTTTC. Its protein product is CAGSPAGARANVLTF.

The chain is built from TRBV7-9 and TRBJ2-3, with 7 bases fitting TRBD1. Trimming at V came to 6 bases and at J to 6 bases, leaving 9 bases not matched to a gene. The CDR3 is made up of 14 amino acids. Germline V gene sequence: CDR1 SEHNR, CDR2 FQNEAQ (reference sequence). CDR3 protein: CASRLGGAEDTQYF. CDR3 nucleotide sequence: TGTGCCAGCAGGCTAGGGGGCGCGGAGGATACGCAGTATTTT.